This is a list of T cell receptor beta chains from one sample in a study of T cell responses to AZD1222 COVID-19 vaccine. The method was immunoSEQ multiplex PCR; TCRdb's version includes in-frame clones alone and lacks a portion of them. The repertoire holds roughly 67,000 clones, with roughly nine tenths as singletons. Sequencing was performed on peripheral blood, taken 28 days after the second AZD1222 dose. The receptors stem from an adult who received the AZD1222 COVID-19 vaccine. CDR3s include the opening cysteine and the closing phenylalanine or tryptophan. Fields, in order: CDR3 protein, CDR3 DNA, D gene, CDR3 length, V gene, J gene, clone size. The D gene is left open where the match is weak. A clone size is listed for some rows: how often the clone was seen (once, few, many), or a class if it is expanded.

CDR3: CASSSKSGNTIYF
DNA: TGCGCCAGCAGCTCGAAGTCTGGAAACACCATATATTTT
D: .
length: 13
V: TRBV5-1
J: TRBJ1-3
size: .

CDR3: CASSPEGGTGGPYEQYF
DNA: TGCGCCAGCAGCCCCGAGGGGGGGACAGGGGGCCCCTACGAGCAGTACTTC
D: TRBD1
length: 17
V: TRBV4-3
J: TRBJ2-7
size: .

CDR3: CASSAGNTIYF
DNA: TGTGCCAGCAGCGCTGGAAACACCATATATTTT
D: .
length: 11
V: TRBV6-2/TRBV6-3
J: TRBJ1-3
size: .

CDR3: CASSQAGVSGNTIYF
DNA: TGTGCCAGCAGCCAAGCAGGGGTCTCTGGAAACACCATATATTTT
D: .
length: 15
V: TRBV3-1/TRBV3-2
J: TRBJ1-3
size: .

CDR3: CATSARSPGPQHF
DNA: TGTGCCACCAGTGCAAGGTCCCCGGGGCCCCAGCATTTT
D: .
length: 13
V: TRBV24-1
J: TRBJ1-5
size: .

CDR3: CASSRGMETQYF
DNA: TGTGCCAGTAGCCGGGGTATGGAGACCCAGTACTTC
D: .
length: 12
V: TRBV19
J: TRBJ2-5
size: once

CDR3: CASSIVGAEAFF
DNA: TGTGCCAGTAGTATAGTTGGAGCTGAAGCTTTCTTT
D: .
length: 12
V: TRBV19
J: TRBJ1-1
size: .

CDR3: CSVYGPGFGTEAFF
DNA: TGCAGCGTTTATGGGCCCGGGTTTGGCACTGAAGCTTTCTTT
D: .
length: 14
V: TRBV29-1
J: TRBJ1-1
size: .

CDR3: CATSPQIEADTQYF
DNA: TGTGCCACCAGCCCCCAGATTGAGGCAGATACGCAGTATTTT
D: .
length: 14
V: TRBV15
J: TRBJ2-3
size: .

CDR3: CASSSPPSPLHF
DNA: TGTGCCAGCAGTTCCCCCCCCTCACCCCTCCACTTT
D: .
length: 12
V: TRBV12-3/TRBV12-4
J: TRBJ1-6
size: .

CDR3: CASARTGAGELFF
DNA: TGTGCCAGCGCCCGGACAGGGGCCGGGGAGCTGTTTTTT
D: TRBD1
length: 13
V: TRBV18
J: TRBJ2-2
size: .

CDR3: CAISESRGANYGYTF
DNA: TGTGCCATCAGTGAATCCAGGGGAGCTAACTATGGCTACACCTTC
D: .
length: 15
V: TRBV10-3
J: TRBJ1-2
size: .

CDR3: CASSSGQMNTEAFF
DNA: TGTGCCAGTAGTTCGGGACAGATGAACACTGAAGCTTTCTTT
D: TRBD1
length: 14
V: TRBV19
J: TRBJ1-1
size: .

CDR3: CASSRTLLADRSYEQYF
DNA: TGTGCCAGCAGCCGAACCTTACTAGCGGACCGCTCCTACGAGCAGTACTTC
D: TRBD2
length: 17
V: TRBV4-2
J: TRBJ2-7
size: .

CDR3: CASSPPYRDTQYF
DNA: TGTGCCAGCTCACCGCCGTATCGAGATACGCAGTATTTT
D: .
length: 13
V: TRBV18
J: TRBJ2-3
size: .

CDR3: CACPWGQGARSGANVLTF
DNA: TGTGCCTGCCCCTGGGGGCAGGGGGCGCGGTCCGGGGCCAACGTCCTGACTTTC
D: TRBD1
length: 18
V: TRBV30
J: TRBJ2-6
size: .

CDR3: CASSLVVAGAEQYF
DNA: TGTGCCAGCAGCTTAGTGGTAGCGGGAGCCGAGCAGTACTTC
D: TRBD2
length: 14
V: TRBV7-9
J: TRBJ2-7
size: once

CDR3: CASSPEGSIGYTF
DNA: TGCGCCAGCAGTCCAGAGGGGTCGATTGGCTACACCTTC
D: .
length: 13
V: TRBV5-1
J: TRBJ1-2
size: .

CDR3: CASSQQGQTQYF
DNA: TGTGCCAGCAGCCAGCAGGGCCAAACGCAGTATTTT
D: .
length: 12
V: TRBV7-8
J: TRBJ2-3
size: few

CDR3: CASSQLTSGSNEQFF
DNA: TGCGCCAGCAGCCAGCTGACTAGCGGGAGCAATGAGCAGTTCTTC
D: TRBD2
length: 15
V: TRBV4-1
J: TRBJ2-1
size: .

CDR3: CASSRDSPNQPQHF
DNA: TGTGCCAGCAGCCGGGACAGTCCGAATCAGCCCCAGCATTTT
D: TRBD1
length: 14
V: TRBV5-8
J: TRBJ1-5
size: once

CDR3: CASSSSAPDTFSGNTIYF
DNA: TGTGCCAGCAGTTCAAGCGCCCCGGACACTTTCTCTGGAAACACCATATATTTT
D: .
length: 18
V: TRBV27
J: TRBJ1-3
size: .

CDR3: CASSMGQGNSPLHF
DNA: TGTGCCAGCAGTATGGGACAGGGGAATTCACCCCTCCACTTT
D: TRBD1
length: 14
V: TRBV28
J: TRBJ1-6
size: .

CDR3: CASSPLDRGTYEQYF
DNA: TGTGCCAGCTCACCCTTGGACAGGGGGACCTACGAGCAGTACTTC
D: TRBD1
length: 15
V: TRBV18
J: TRBJ2-7
size: .

CDR3: CASSDLYEQFF
DNA: TGTGCCAGCAGTGACTTGTATGAGCAGTTCTTC
D: .
length: 11
V: TRBV2
J: TRBJ2-1
size: .

CDR3: CASSFVGSNEKLFF
DNA: TGTGCCAGCAGCTTTGTTGGCTCCAATGAAAAACTGTTTTTT
D: .
length: 14
V: TRBV5-6
J: TRBJ1-4
size: .

CDR3: CASSPLGPDTYEQYF
DNA: TGTGCCAGCAGCCCTCTAGGACCTGATACCTACGAGCAGTACTTC
D: .
length: 15
V: TRBV7-9
J: TRBJ2-7
size: .

CDR3: CASTGTGHSDTQYF
DNA: TGTGCCAGCACAGGGACAGGCCATTCAGATACGCAGTATTTT
D: TRBD1
length: 14
V: TRBV3-1/TRBV3-2
J: TRBJ2-3
size: .

CDR3: CASNPGLRETQYF
DNA: TGTGCCAGCAACCCGGGACTACGAGAGACCCAGTACTTC
D: TRBD2
length: 13
V: TRBV2
J: TRBJ2-5
size: .

CDR3: CASSLEPTGGDQPQHF
DNA: TGCGCCAGCAGCTTGGAACCGACAGGGGGAGATCAGCCCCAGCATTTT
D: TRBD1
length: 16
V: TRBV5-1
J: TRBJ1-5
size: .

CDR3: CASSVSTDTQYF
DNA: TGCGCCAGCAGCGTGAGCACAGATACGCAGTATTTT
D: .
length: 12
V: TRBV5-1
J: TRBJ2-3
size: .

CDR3: CASSFQAEVSYEQYF
DNA: TGTGCCAGCAGCTTTCAAGCGGAGGTGAGCTACGAGCAGTACTTC
D: .
length: 15
V: TRBV11-2
J: TRBJ2-7
size: .

CDR3: CASSFTGVTYNEQFF
DNA: TGTGCCAGCAGCTTCACGGGTGTGACCTACAATGAGCAGTTCTTC
D: .
length: 15
V: TRBV13
J: TRBJ2-1
size: once

CDR3: CASSETAGGQETQYF
DNA: TGTGCCAGCAGTGAAACGGCGGGAGGACAAGAGACCCAGTACTTC
D: TRBD2
length: 15
V: TRBV2
J: TRBJ2-5
size: .

CDR3: CASSLGQGGTEAFF
DNA: TGTGCCAGTAGCCTTGGACAGGGAGGAACTGAAGCTTTCTTT
D: TRBD1
length: 14
V: TRBV19
J: TRBJ1-1
size: .

CDR3: CASSQNLAGSDTQYF
DNA: TGTGCCAGCAGCCAAAATCTAGCGGGATCAGATACGCAGTATTTT
D: TRBD2
length: 15
V: TRBV3-1/TRBV3-2
J: TRBJ2-3
size: .

CDR3: CASSKTATRGSYNEQFF
DNA: TGTGCCAGCAGCAAAACCGCGACTAGAGGGTCCTACAATGAGCAGTTCTTC
D: .
length: 17
V: TRBV7-9
J: TRBJ2-1
size: once

CDR3: CSVQGTAPLTHNEQFF
DNA: TGCAGCGTTCAAGGGACCGCTCCTTTGACCCACAATGAGCAGTTCTTC
D: .
length: 16
V: TRBV29-1
J: TRBJ2-1
size: .

CDR3: CASSLRGVLNEKLFF
DNA: TGTGCCAGCAGTTTACGAGGGGTCCTTAATGAAAAACTGTTTTTT
D: .
length: 15
V: TRBV27
J: TRBJ1-4
size: .

CDR3: CSARLQDRTDTQYF
DNA: TGCAGCGCCAGACTCCAGGATAGGACAGATACGCAGTATTTT
D: .
length: 14
V: TRBV29-1
J: TRBJ2-3
size: .

CDR3: CASSSGTRINTGELFF
DNA: TGTGCCAGCAGCTCCGGGACACGTATTAACACCGGGGAGCTGTTTTTT
D: .
length: 16
V: TRBV6-2/TRBV6-3
J: TRBJ2-2
size: .

CDR3: CASSPGLAGYEQYF
DNA: TGTGCCAGCAGCCCGGGACTAGCGGGCTACGAGCAGTACTTC
D: TRBD2
length: 14
V: TRBV3-1/TRBV3-2
J: TRBJ2-7
size: .

CDR3: CASSDLTGYTEAFF
DNA: TGCGCCAGCAGTGATTTAACAGGTTACACTGAAGCTTTCTTT
D: .
length: 14
V: TRBV10-2
J: TRBJ1-1
size: .

CDR3: CASSVVAKRVNPHGEQYF
DNA: TGTGCCAGCAGCGTAGTAGCAAAGAGGGTCAACCCCCACGGTGAGCAGTACTTC
D: .
length: 18
V: TRBV9
J: TRBJ2-7
size: .

CDR3: CASSHLPGRNTEAFF
DNA: TGTGCCAGCAGCCATCTCCCTGGAAGGAACACTGAAGCTTTCTTT
D: .
length: 15
V: TRBV3-1/TRBV3-2
J: TRBJ1-1
size: .

CDR3: CASSLVRSGSTEAFF
DNA: TGTGCCAGCAGCTTAGTAAGGTCAGGGAGCACTGAAGCTTTCTTT
D: .
length: 15
V: TRBV7-9
J: TRBJ1-1
size: once

CDR3: CASSLMRAGGSYEQYF
DNA: TGCGCCAGCAGCTTGATGCGTGCAGGGGGTTCCTACGAGCAGTACTTC
D: TRBD1
length: 16
V: TRBV5-1
J: TRBJ2-7
size: .